This TCR beta chain was identified in a study of graft-versus-host responses after intestinal transplantation (dated by TCRdb to about 2021). With respect to the entire study: The transplants that recipients received were multivisceral, liver-intestinal, or isolated intestinal. The cohort enrolled about two dozen intestinal transplant recipients including one retransplant, and a few patients lacking pretransplant specimens were excluded. Rather than going through the commercial service, samples from three later patients were sequenced in-house on an Illumina MiSeq and processed with MiXCR. After intestinal transplantation, graft-versus-host and host-versus-graft alloreactive T cell clones were followed in the graft, circulation and bone marrow using bulk TCR-beta CDR3 sequencing. To identify alloreactive clones, pre-transplant mixed lymphocyte reaction products were sequenced and then compared with unstimulated pre-transplant donor and recipient T cells. A peak of at least 4% donor T cells among recipient peripheral blood mononuclear cells was the definition used for donor T cell macrochimerism. Anti-thymocyte globulin induction was given to all recipients, followed by maintenance tacrolimus and steroids for 2 to 4 years.

The protocol used for the library was the immunoSEQ multiplex PCR assay. For most patients, high-throughput TCR-beta CDR3 sequencing of genomic DNA was performed by Adaptive Biotechnologies. The study's own analysis went as follows. Adaptive's ImmunoSEQ software supplied the TCR sequencing data for around 19 patients, while MiXCR and VDJtools were used to process three other patients. CDR3 nucleotide sequences shared by donor and recipient were removed because the origin of these sequences could not be assigned. At least 2-fold expansion over unstimulated cells and a minimum CFSE-low frequency of 0.002% (template counts) or 0.001% (read counts) were required for clones to be classified as alloreactive. Clones were considered mappable if detected in sequenced pre-transplant spleen, lymph node, or MLR CFSE-low populations of the donor or recipient. The cumulative frequency of alloreactive clones was calculated as a percentage of all sequences, weighted by copy number. TCRdb mirrors the immuneACCESS table, restricted to in-frame sequences. Some clones are absent from its copies; in checked studies, under half trace to an unresolved V gene, and the reason for the others is unknown. V, J and clone size reflect that table, while D and trimming were determined from the DNA. The sample has 9,500 to 15,000 clones on record, 93% of them singletons. Jointly, the top ten make up roughly 20% of the sample.

In the first month after transplant, blood samples were collected up to 4 times, and after that at least monthly when available. The investigation overall reported the following: The relatively low number and heterogeneity of intestinal transplant patients limited the conclusions. In the allografts of patients with donor T cell macrochimerism, GvH to HvG T cell clonal ratios were high. Peak levels of circulating GvH clones were associated with declines in HvG clones early after transplant. GvH clones were detected in recipient bone marrow, and some appeared earlier in ileal mucosa or blood, consistent with an intestinal mucosal origin.

Spanning cysteine to phenylalanine, the CDR3 consists of 14 amino acids. Solely the CDR3 DNA is kept, with 42 bases framed from the first base. Taken from the germline V gene (reference sequence), the CDR1 and CDR2 loops are MNHNY and SVGAGI. V is clipped by 4 bases and J by 3 bases, and the sequence between their germline boundaries is 12 bases long. In the case of this clone: It lacks a known antigen. Base-call qualities are not available, and no considerably larger clone is one nucleotide away.

Recombination linked TRBV6-6 to TRBJ1-1, with the D gene too uncertain to name. This TCR derives from a human patient who received an intestinal transplant, so some T cells may come from the graft donor. Sequencing used PBMCs, obtained roughly 110 days after intestinal transplant. In nucleotide form, the sequence is TGTGCCAGCAGTTTTGAGGGCTTGGACACTGAAGCTTTCTTT. This yields the protein CASSFEGLDTEAFF.